This passage covers 18 T cell receptor beta chains from one sample sequenced in a study of T cells in Graves' hyperthyroidism and ophthalmopathy. There were TCR beta CDR3 regions amplified from RNA transcripts. HTBI primers were the set used in a first-round RT-PCR of the TCR CDR3. TCRdb fed the multiplex PCR reads into MiXCR, producing one record per CDR3 protein. This sample has a few hundred thousand distinct CDR3 sequences, with about a sixth found just once. Sequenced sample: blood. The source is a woman between 40 and 50 years old with Graves' ophthalmopathy.

This clonotype appeared many times. This rearrangement joins TRBV28 to TRBJ1-5, with a possible D match to TRBD1 (6 bases). Per germline, CDR1 MDHEN and CDR2 SYDVKM. This CDR3 contains 15 residues. V lost 5 bases and J lost 6, with 17 bases in between. Here the CDR3 reads CASSGPGGAGQPQHF. The CDR3, as DNA: TGTGCCAGCAGTGGCCCTGGGGGCGCGGGTCAGCCCCAGCATTTT. Full variable domain (missing parts from reference TRBV28 and TRBJ1-5): DVKVTQSSRYLVKRTGEKVFLECVQDMDHENMFWYRQDPGLGLRLIYFSYDVKMKEKGDIPEGYSVSREKKERFSLILESASTNQTSMYLCASSGPGGAGQPQHFGDGTRLSIL.

As concerns this clonotype: It may be a read error: a sequence one base away is much more abundant. The gene calls are TRBV12-3 or TRBV12-4 and TRBJ2-1, with D uncertain. V lost 1 base and J lost 12, with 16 bases in between. The CDR3 consists of 14 residues. DNA of the CDR3: TGTGCCAGCAGTTTAGTAGGTGGGATCCATGTGCAGTTCTTC. Translated, it gives CASSLVGGIHVQFF.

There are a few counts of this clonotype. This chain connects TRBV28 to TRBJ1-2; the D is unclear. The CDR3 sequence is 14 residues long. With 2 bases removed from V and 5 bases from J, the gap between germline ends came to 12 bases. Germline values: CDR1 MDHEN, CDR2 SYDVKM. The CDR3 bases are TGTGCCAGCAGTTTAGGGGAGGCCGAGTATGGCTACACCTTC. Its protein product is CASSLGEAEYGYTF.

This clonotype was found a few times. V is TRBV11-1 and J is TRBJ2-3; D uncertain. The V end was cut by 5 bases, the J end by 2 bases, with 14 bases between. The CDR3 length is 15 residues. The germline CDR1 and CDR2 sequences are SGHAT and FQDESV (reference sequence). The CDR3 coding sequence is TGTGCCAGCAGCCCTCGGTGGGGAATCACAGATACGCAGTATTTT. Protein product: CASSPRWGITDTQYF.

This clonotype appeared many times. The genes are TRBV5-1 and TRBJ2-4; D may be TRBD1 (6 bases). The CDR3 loop spans 16 amino acids. V lost 2 bases to trimming and J lost 0 bases, with 12 bases between them. Looked up from germline, CDR1 is SGHRS and CDR2 is YFSETQ. The CDR3: CASSFPGVLAKNIQYF. The CDR3 DNA reads as TGCGCCAGCAGCTTTCCAGGGGTGCTAGCCAAAAACATTCAGTACTTC.

This clonotype was seen many times. This chain links TRBV19 with TRBJ1-5; D unclear. The CDR3 is 14 amino acids. Per germline, CDR1 LNHDA and CDR2 SQIVND (reference sequence). V gave up 3 bases and J gave up 3 bases, with 9 bases separating them. CDR3 in DNA: TGTGCCAGTAGTATGTTGGGGTCCAATCAGCCCCAGCATTTT. This sequence encodes CASSMLGSNQPQHF.

This clonotype was counted many times. V and J are TRBV12-3 or TRBV12-4 and TRBJ2-7; 7 bases map to TRBD1. This CDR3 spans 15 amino acids. With V trimmed by 2 bases and J by 6 bases, 10 bases remained unmatched. The CDR3 DNA reads TGTGCCAGCAGTTTAAGGACAGGAGGCGCGAGCGAGCAGTACTTC. This translates into CASSLRTGGASEQYF.

This clonotype was seen many times. This chain connects TRBV5-1 to TRBJ1-1; D is perhaps TRBD1 (5 bases). Trimming stripped 0 bases from V and 5 bases from J, with 14 bases between. The CDR3 contains 15 residues. Germline CDR1 SGHRS, CDR2 YFSETQ. The CDR3 loop is CASSLGSGPGTEAFF. CDR3 in DNA: TGCGCCAGCAGCTTGGGATCGGGGCCAGGGACTGAAGCTTTCTTT.

This clonotype has at least ten counts. The chain uses TRBV10-1 and TRBJ2-7; 7 bases map to TRBD2. The V segment lost 2 bases and the J segment 5 bases; nucleotides outside the gene matches: 12. CDR1 WNHNN and CDR2 SYGVQD come from the germline V gene (reference sequence). The CDR3 is 16 residues long. Here the CDR3 reads CASSEAGELALDEQYF. The CDR3 nucleotides read TGCGCCAGCAGTGAGGCGGGGGAATTGGCCTTGGACGAGCAGTACTTC.

The table lists this clonotype with many counts. The chain is built from TRBV20-1 and TRBJ1-2; no definite D call. The CDR3 extends over 12 amino acids. Germline loops: CDR1 DFQATT, CDR2 SNEGSKA (reference sequence). V dropped 2 bases and J dropped 7 bases, with 11 bases sitting between them. CDR3 nucleotide sequence: TGCAGTGCTAGAACCGGGTCCGGTGGCTACACCTTC. Its protein is CSARTGSGGYTF.

This clonotype has at least ten counts. The chain has TRBV28 and TRBJ2-3, with 10 nucleotides matching TRBD1. Germline loops: CDR1 MDHEN, CDR2 SYDVKM. This CDR3 contains 18 residues. With V trimmed by 2 bases and J by 6 bases, 14 bases remained unmatched. CDR3 residues: CASSLASLTGGGFDTQYF. CDR3 DNA: TGTGCCAGCAGTTTAGCCTCACTGACAGGGGGCGGTTTTGATACGCAGTATTTT.

The chain is built from TRBV18 and TRBJ2-7; 9 bases align to TRBD1. From germline, CDR1 is KGHSH and CDR2 LQKENI. The CDR3 runs to 15 residues. J gave up 3 bases and V 2 bases, and 5 bases lay outside the gene matches. This CDR3 is CASSPEGQGVYEQYF. The CDR3 coding sequence is TGTGCCAGCTCACCAGAGGGACAGGGCGTCTACGAGCAGTACTTC. Full variable domain (outside the CDR3, taken from reference TRBV18 and TRBJ2-7): NAGVMQNPRHLVRRRGQEARLRCSPMKGHSHVYWYRQLPEEGLKFMVYLQKENIIDESGMPKERFSAEFPKEGPSILRIQQVVRGDSAAYFCASSPEGQGVYEQYFGPGTRLTVT.

This clonotype was detected ten times or more. J is TRBJ1-2 and V is TRBV28; D is undetermined. The V end lost 3 bases, the J end lost 1 base, and 9 bases lay between the germline ends. CDR3 length: 14 residues. Germline CDR1 MDHEN, CDR2 SYDVKM. CDR3 sequence: CASSLRGFNYGYTF. The CDR3 coding sequence is TGTGCCAGCAGTTTGAGAGGGTTTAACTATGGCTACACCTTC.

The table lists this clonotype with many counts. V gene TRBV4-3 combines with J gene TRBJ1-2; D might be TRBD1 (6 bases). Per germline, CDR1 LGHNA and CDR2 YSLEER. The CDR3 has 15 amino acids. Trimming removed 0 bases from V and 2 bases from J, with 10 bases in between. The CDR3 sequence is CASSQDQGRNYGYTF. The DNA for the CDR3 is TGCGCCAGCAGCCAAGACCAGGGGCGGAACTATGGCTACACCTTC.

Ten or more counts support this clonotype. The genes are TRBV7-9 and TRBJ1-1; D is undetermined. Germline CDR1 is SEHNR and CDR2 is FQNEAQ (reference sequence). The CDR3 has 12 amino acids. The ends were cut back, 1 base at V and 11 bases at J, with 11 bases in the middle. The CDR3 bases are TGTGCCAGCAGCTTAGGGAGGGAGTCGGCTTTCTTT. This gives the protein CASSLGRESAFF.

This clonotype showed up many times. The V and J genes are TRBV27 and TRBJ2-2, with D perhaps matching TRBD1 (5 bases). V lost 4 bases to trimming and J lost 6 bases, with 15 bases between them. CDR1 and CDR2 from the germline V gene are MNHEY and SMNVEV (reference sequence). The CDR3 runs 15 residues. The CDR3 reads CASSYGQGGSGELFF. The CDR3 DNA follows: TGTGCCAGCAGTTATGGGCAGGGTGGGTCCGGGGAGCTGTTTTTT.

The V and J genes are TRBV10-3 and TRBJ2-5; 7 positions match TRBD2. Germline assignment: CDR1 ENHRY and CDR2 SYGVKD. CDR3 size: 14 residues. The V segment lost 2 bases and the J segment 3 bases; nucleotides outside the gene matches: 3. The CDR3 sequence is CAISEGTIKETQYF. CDR3 coding DNA: TGTGCCATCAGTGAGGGGACTATTAAAGAGACCCAGTACTTC.

This clonotype came up many times. The chain employs TRBV27 and TRBJ2-7, with D maybe TRBD1 (6 bases). Germline V gives CDR1 MNHEY, CDR2 SMNVEV (reference sequence). V was clipped by 5 bases and J by 3 bases, with 17 bases between them. The CDR3 covers 15 residues. CDR3 sequence: CASSTPGTPLYEQYF. CDR3 nucleotide sequence: TGTGCCAGCAGTACCCCCGGGACACCCCTCTACGAGCAGTACTTC.